In this sample, the clone carrying this T cell receptor beta chain turned up a few times. This record belongs to a study of blood T cells in healthy people across ages. Through a sample-barcoded 5' primer and a J-beta primer mix, a second PCR was run for roughly 6 to 11 cycles. TCRdb used MiXCR to reprocess the 5' RACE reads, holding one entry per CDR3 protein. This sample has fewer than 2,000,000 distinct CDR3 sequences, with 34% found just once. CDR1 is KGHSH, CDR2 LQKENI, per germline. Trimming stripped 6 bases from V and 4 bases from J, with 15 bases between. This CDR3 spans 14 amino acids. The sequenced material came from blood. This chain links TRBV18 with TRBJ2-5, with no clear D. This sequence was found in a woman aged 25-40 years in good health. CDR3 nucleotide sequence: TGTGCCAGCTCGCCAAAAGATGTTGGAGAGACCCAGTACTTC. Amino acids: CASSPKDVGETQYF.